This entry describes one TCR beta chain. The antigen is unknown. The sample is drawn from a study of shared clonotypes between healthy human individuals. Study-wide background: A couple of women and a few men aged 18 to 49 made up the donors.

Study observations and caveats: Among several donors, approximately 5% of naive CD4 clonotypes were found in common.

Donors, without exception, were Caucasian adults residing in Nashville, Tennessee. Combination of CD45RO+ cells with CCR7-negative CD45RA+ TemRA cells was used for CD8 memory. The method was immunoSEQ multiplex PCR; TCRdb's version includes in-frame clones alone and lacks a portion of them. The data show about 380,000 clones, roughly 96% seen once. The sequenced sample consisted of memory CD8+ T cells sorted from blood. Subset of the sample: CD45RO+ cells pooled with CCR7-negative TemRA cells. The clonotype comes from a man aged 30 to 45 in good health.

Written as DNA, the CDR3 is TGTGCCAGCAGCCTTTGGACACCCGGCGACACCTTC. The encoded protein is CASSLWTPGDTF. The genes are TRBV14 and TRBJ1-2, with TRBD1 as a possible D gene (5 bases). V was clipped by 4 bases and J by 12 bases, with 15 bases between them. This CDR3 has 12 residues. Germline CDR1 and CDR2: SGHDN and FVKESK. Complete variable domain (other parts from reference TRBV14 and TRBJ1-2): EAGVTQFPSHSVIEKGQTVTLRCDPISGHDNLYWYRRVMGKEIKFLLHFVKESKQDESGMPNNRFLAERTGGTYSTLKVQPAELEDSGVYFCASSLWTPGDTFGSGTRLTVV.